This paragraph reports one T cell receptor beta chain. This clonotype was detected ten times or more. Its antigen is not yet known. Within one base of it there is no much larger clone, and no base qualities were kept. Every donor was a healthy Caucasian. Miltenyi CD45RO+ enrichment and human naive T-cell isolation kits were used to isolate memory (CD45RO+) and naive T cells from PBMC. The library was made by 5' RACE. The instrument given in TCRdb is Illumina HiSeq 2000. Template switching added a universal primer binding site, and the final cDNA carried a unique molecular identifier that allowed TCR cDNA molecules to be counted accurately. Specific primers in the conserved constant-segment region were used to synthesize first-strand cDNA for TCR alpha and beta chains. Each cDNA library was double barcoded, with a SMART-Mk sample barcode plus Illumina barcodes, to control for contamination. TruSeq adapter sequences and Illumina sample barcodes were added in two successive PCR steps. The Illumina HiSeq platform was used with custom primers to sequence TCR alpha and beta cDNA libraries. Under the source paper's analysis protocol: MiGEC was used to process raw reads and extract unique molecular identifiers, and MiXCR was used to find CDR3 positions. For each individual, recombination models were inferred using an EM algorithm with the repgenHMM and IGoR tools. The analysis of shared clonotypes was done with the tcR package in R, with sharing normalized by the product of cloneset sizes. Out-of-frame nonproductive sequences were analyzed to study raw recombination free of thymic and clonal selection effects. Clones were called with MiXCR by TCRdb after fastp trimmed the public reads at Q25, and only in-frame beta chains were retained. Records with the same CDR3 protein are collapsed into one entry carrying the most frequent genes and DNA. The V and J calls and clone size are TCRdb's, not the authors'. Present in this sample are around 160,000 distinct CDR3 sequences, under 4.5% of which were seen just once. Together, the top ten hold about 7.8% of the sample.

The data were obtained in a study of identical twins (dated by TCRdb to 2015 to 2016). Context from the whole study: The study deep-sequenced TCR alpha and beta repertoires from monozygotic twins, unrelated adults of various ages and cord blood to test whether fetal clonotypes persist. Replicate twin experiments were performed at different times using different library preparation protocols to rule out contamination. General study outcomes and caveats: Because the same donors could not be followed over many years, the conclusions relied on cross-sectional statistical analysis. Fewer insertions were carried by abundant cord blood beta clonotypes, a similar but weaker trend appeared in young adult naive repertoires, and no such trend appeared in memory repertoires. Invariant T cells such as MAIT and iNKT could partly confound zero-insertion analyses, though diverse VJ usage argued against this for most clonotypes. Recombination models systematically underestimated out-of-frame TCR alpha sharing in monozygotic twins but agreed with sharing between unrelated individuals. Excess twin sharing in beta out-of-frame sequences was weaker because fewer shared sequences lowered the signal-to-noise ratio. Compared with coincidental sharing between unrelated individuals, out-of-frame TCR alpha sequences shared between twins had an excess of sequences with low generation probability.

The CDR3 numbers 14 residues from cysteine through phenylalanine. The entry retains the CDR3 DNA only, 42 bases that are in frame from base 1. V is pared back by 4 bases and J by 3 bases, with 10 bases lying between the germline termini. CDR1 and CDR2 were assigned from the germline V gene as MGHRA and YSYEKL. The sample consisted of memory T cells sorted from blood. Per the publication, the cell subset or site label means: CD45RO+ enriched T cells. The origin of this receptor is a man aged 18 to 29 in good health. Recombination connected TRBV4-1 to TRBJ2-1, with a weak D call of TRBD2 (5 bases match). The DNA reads TGCGCCAGCAGCCCGGAGGTTTTCTACAATGAGCAGTTCTTC. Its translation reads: CASSPEVFYNEQFF.